These 27 T cell receptor beta chains came from one sample sequenced in a study of blood T cell repertoires in COVID-19. Repertoires were generated with immunoSEQ multiplex PCR, while TCRdb's copy carries only in-frame clones and drops some. The sample carries under 300,000 clones, approximately 90% recorded once. The specimen was peripheral blood. Receptors originate from a woman aged 40 to 55 who had recovered from COVID-19.

This clone was seen more than once but under ten times. This rearrangement joins TRBV29-1 to TRBJ1-4, with TRBD1 as a possible D gene (5 bases). The V gene's germline CDR1 is SQVTM and CDR2 ANQGSEA. Trimming took 6 bases from V and 7 from J, leaving 24 bases between them. The CDR3 covers 16 residues. The CDR3 region is CSVRGPRGGKGEKLFF. CDR3 DNA: TGCAGCGTCCGCGGGCCCCGTGGGGGGAAGGGTGAAAAACTGTTTTTT.

This rearrangement joins TRBV4-3 to TRBJ2-3, with TRBD1 identical over 7 bases. The CDR3 has 15 amino acids. The germline V gene encodes CDR1 LGHNA and CDR2 YSLEER. The J segment lost 2 bases and the V segment lost 2 bases, leaving 4 bases of the junction unmatched. The CDR3 bases are TGCGCCAGCAGCCAAACAGGGGACCTCACAGATACGCAGTATTTT. Protein: CASSQTGDLTDTQYF.

The chain carries TRBV3-1 (or the pseudogene TRBV3-2) and TRBJ2-7, with D perhaps matching TRBD2 (6 bases). The CDR3 is made up of 14 amino acids. Germline V gene sequence: CDR1 LGHDT, CDR2 YNNKEL (reference sequence). Deletions cut 1 base from V and 2 bases from J, with 9 bases between. The CDR3 DNA reads TGTGCCAGCAGCCAAGGGGGGGAAGCCTACGAGCAGTACTTC. Translated, it gives CASSQGGEAYEQYF.

V is TRBV18 and J is TRBJ1-2, with 8 bases identical to TRBD1. V dropped 2 bases and J dropped 4; count of bases not matched to a gene: 6. The length of the CDR3 is 15 residues. Germline V gene sequence: CDR1 KGHSH, CDR2 LQKENI. In nucleotides, the CDR3 is TGTGCCAGCTCACCAGGGTCGGGACAGGCCTATGGCTACACCTTC. It specifies CASSPGSGQAYGYTF.

This clone was counted a single time. The rearrangement uses TRBV2 and TRBJ2-2, with D perhaps matching TRBD2 (7 bases). The CDR3 covers 14 residues. Trimming removed 6 bases at V and 2 bases at J, with 10 bases between. In germline, CDR1 is SNHLY, CDR2 FYNNEI. The CDR3 nucleotides are TGTGCCAGCAGGAGGGGGGGCAACACCGGGGAGCTGTTTTTT. It yields the protein CASRRGGNTGELFF.

This chain joins TRBV27 and TRBJ1-6; D is possibly TRBD1 (6 bases). Trimming pared 5 bases from V and 7 bases from J, leaving 15 bases between. CDR1 is MNHEY, CDR2 SMNVEV, per germline (reference sequence). The CDR3 is made up of 15 amino acids. In DNA, the CDR3 is TGTGCCAGCAGTGGTGCAAGGGGGGGCAATTCACCCCTCCACTTT. Its protein is CASSGARGGNSPLHF.

This clone was counted only a few times. This rearrangement joins TRBV6-4 to TRBJ2-3; 7 nucleotides align to TRBD2. The CDR3 has 14 amino acids. V was pared by 0 bases and J by 4 bases, with 1 base of the junction left unmatched. The germline V gene has CDR1 MRHNA and CDR2 SNTAGT. The DNA of the CDR3 is TGTGCCAGCAGTGACTCGCGGGAGCCAGATACGCAGTATTTT. As protein: CASSDSREPDTQYF.

The chain uses TRBV7-9 and TRBJ1-2; 12 bases are shared with TRBD1. The germline V gene encodes CDR1 SEHNR and CDR2 FQNEAQ (reference sequence). This CDR3 spans 16 amino acids. The junction had 10 bases not matched to a gene; V was cut back by 5 bases and J by 6 bases. This chain's CDR3 is CASSPHTGTGGHGYTF. The CDR3 DNA is TGTGCCAGCAGCCCGCATACCGGGACAGGGGGCCATGGCTACACCTTC.

The rearrangement uses TRBV7-6 and TRBJ2-1; 11 nucleotides line up with TRBD2. The CDR3 runs to 18 residues. Unmatched junction bases numbered 9, after V lost 0 bases and J lost 5 bases. The germline CDR1 and CDR2 sequences are SGHVS and FNYEAQ. CDR3 coding DNA: TGTGCCAGCAGCTTAGCAGGGGAACCGGGACTAGCGGACAATGAGCAGTTCTTC. As protein: CASSLAGEPGLADNEQFF.

V and J are TRBV6-1 and TRBJ2-1, with 8 bases aligning to TRBD2. The germline CDR1 and CDR2 sequences are MNHNS and SASEGT. This CDR3 is built from 14 residues. The trim removed 2 bases at V and 9 bases at J, leaving 6 bases unmatched. The DNA for the CDR3 is TGTGCCAGCAGTGAAACTCCCCGGGGGGGTGAGCAGTTCTTC. Amino acid sequence: CASSETPRGGEQFF.

The chain combines TRBV6-2 or TRBV6-3 with TRBJ2-1; TRBD2 might be the D (6 bases). The germline V and J ends were trimmed by 7 bases and 6 bases, with 13 bases remaining between them. CDR1 MNHEY and CDR2 SVGEGT come from the germline V gene. CDR3 length equals 13 residues. CDR3 bases: TGTGCCAGCACCCCCGGGACTCGCAATGAGCAGTTCTTC. Translation gives CASTPGTRNEQFF.

This clone was counted only a few times. V gene TRBV20-1 combines with J gene TRBJ2-2; TRBD2 is a possible D gene (6 bases). V dropped 3 bases and J dropped 2 bases, with 10 bases sitting between them. The CDR3 is made up of 14 amino acids. Germline-derived CDR1 and CDR2 are DFQATT and SNEGSKA (reference sequence). The CDR3 DNA follows: TGCAGTGCTAGTGGTAGCGGAAACACCGGGGAGCTGTTTTTT. This gives the protein CSASGSGNTGELFF.

This chain joins TRBV7-8 and TRBJ2-2; D not resolved. V lost 6 bases and J lost 4, with 15 bases in between. Germline V gives CDR1 SGHVS, CDR2 FQNEAQ. The CDR3 contains 15 residues. The CDR3 bases are TGTGCCAGCAGGGAGCCGCGCCGGCCCACCGGGGAGCTGTTTTTT. It codes for CASREPRRPTGELFF.

V and J are TRBV27 and TRBJ2-1; possibly TRBD1 for D (6 bases). V was cut by 5 bases and J by 2 bases, with 16 bases left in between. The CDR3 is 16 amino acids. Germline CDR1 is MNHEY and CDR2 is SMNVEV (reference sequence). The CDR3: CASSATPGTTYNEQFF. The CDR3 DNA follows: TGTGCCAGCAGTGCAACCCCCGGGACAACCTACAATGAGCAGTTCTTC.

The chain has TRBV30 and TRBJ1-2; no firm D call. The ends were cut back, 4 bases at V and 3 bases at J, with 15 bases in the middle. CDR1 GTSNPN and CDR2 SVGIG come from the germline V gene (reference sequence). The CDR3 is 14 residues long. CDR3 in amino acids: CAWNWAGSHYGYTF. DNA of the CDR3: TGTGCCTGGAACTGGGCCGGCAGTCACTATGGCTACACCTTC.

The gene calls are TRBV20-1 and TRBJ1-6, with 8 bases that match TRBD1. There are 14 residues in the CDR3. The junction had 5 bases not matched to a gene; V was cut back by 3 bases and J by 7 bases. Germline CDR1 reads DFQATT; CDR2 reads SNEGSKA (reference sequence). The DNA for the CDR3 is TGCAGTGCTAGTGGGCAGGGGGCCAATTCACCCCTCCACTTT. Translation: CSASGQGANSPLHF.

The V gene is TRBV5-4, the J gene TRBJ2-1; 16 bases agree with TRBD2. Germline CDR1 SGHNT, CDR2 YYREEE (reference sequence). V shed 4 bases, J shed 0 bases, and the junction held 4 bases outside the gene matches. CDR3 length: 18 residues. The CDR3 region has the DNA TGTGCCAGCAGCCAGGGACTAGCGGGAGGGGGCTCCTACAATGAGCAGTTCTTC. Translation gives CASSQGLAGGGSYNEQFF.

V is TRBV7-2 and J is TRBJ1-2, with TRBD1 matching 12 bases. Per germline, CDR1 SGHTA and CDR2 FQGNSA. The CDR3 runs 18 residues. V lost 1 base and J lost 2; bases outside the gene matches: 8. CDR3 DNA sequence: TGTGCCAGCAGCTTAGGTGGGGGACAGGGGGCCGGGAACTATGGCTACACCTTC. This encodes CASSLGGGQGAGNYGYTF.

The chain couples TRBV7-9 to TRBJ2-3, with D perhaps TRBD2 (6 bases). Germline CDR1 is SEHNR and CDR2 is FQNEAQ (reference sequence). The CDR3 loop spans 14 amino acids. V dropped 3 bases and J dropped 4 bases, with 11 bases sitting between them. For the CDR3, the DNA is TGTGCCAGCAGCTTGGCGGGAACCCCAGATACGCAGTATTTT. This translates into CASSLAGTPDTQYF.

The genes are TRBV7-9 and TRBJ2-7; maybe TRBD2 (5 bases). Germline CDR1 is SEHNR and CDR2 is FQNEAQ (reference sequence). V dropped 3 bases and J dropped 2 bases, with 14 bases sitting between them. The CDR3 is 15 amino acids. CDR3 sequence reads: CASSFGRPAAYEQYF. Written as DNA, the CDR3 is TGTGCCAGCAGCTTTGGGAGACCGGCGGCCTACGAGCAGTACTTC.

The J gene is TRBJ1-2, the V gene TRBV4-3, with D possibly being TRBD1 (6 bases). This CDR3 comprises 16 residues. The V and J ends lost 0 bases and 2 bases respectively, with 13 bases between them. Per the germline V gene, CDR1 is LGHNA and CDR2 is YSLEER. The CDR3 coding sequence is TGCGCCAGCAGCCAAGAGGGGGGGGGCCCGAACTATGGCTACACCTTC. Amino acids: CASSQEGGGPNYGYTF.

V is TRBV13 and J is TRBJ2-3, with a weak D call TRBD2 (6 bases). Germline CDR1 PRHDT, CDR2 FYEKMQ (reference sequence). V was cut by 5 bases and J by 2 bases, with 17 bases left in between. The length of the CDR3 is 16 residues. This CDR3 reads CASSRVAGPDTDTQYF. CDR3 nucleotide sequence: TGTGCCAGCAGCAGGGTGGCGGGGCCAGACACAGATACGCAGTATTTT. The full variable domain, rest sourced from reference TRBV13 and TRBJ2-3, is AAGVIQSPRHLIKEKRETATLKCYPIPRHDTVYWYQQGPGQDPQFLISFYEKMQSDKGSIPDRFSAQQFSDYHSELNMSSLELGDSALYFCASSRVAGPDTDTQYFGPGTRLTVL.

This chain links TRBV19 with TRBJ2-1, with TRBD2 matching over 11 bases. CDR1 is LNHDA, CDR2 SQIVND, per germline (reference sequence). CDR3 length: 14 amino acids. V trimming: 5 bases; J trimming: 4 bases; junction bases outside the gene matches: 1. The CDR3 sequence is CASSRTSGYNEQFF. The CDR3 DNA is TGTGCCAGTAGTCGGACTAGCGGGTACAATGAGCAGTTCTTC.

The V gene is TRBV10-3, the J gene TRBJ1-2, with D unclear. Germline loops: CDR1 ENHRY, CDR2 SYGVKD. The CDR3 is made up of 15 amino acids. The germline V and J ends were trimmed by 6 bases and 3 bases, with 17 bases remaining between them. This CDR3 is CAIRPRGMGDYGYTF. The CDR3 region has the DNA TGTGCCATCAGACCCCGGGGTATGGGTGACTATGGCTACACCTTC.

This clone has only a few counts. The rearrangement uses TRBV27 and TRBJ1-2, with D maybe TRBD1 (5 bases). The germline CDR1 and CDR2 sequences are MNHEY and SMNVEV (reference sequence). The germline V and J ends were trimmed by 1 base and 8 bases, with 23 bases remaining between them. CDR3 length: 17 amino acids. The CDR3 reads CASSLFRGFGGSEGYTF. CDR3 DNA sequence: TGTGCCAGCAGTTTATTCAGAGGCTTTGGGGGGTCCGAGGGCTACACCTTC.

The chain recombines TRBV5-1 with TRBJ2-2, with 9 bases identical to TRBD2. The junction had 6 bases not matched to a gene; V was cut back by 0 bases and J by 6 bases. CDR3 length equals 16 residues. Germline lookup yields CDR1 SGHRS and CDR2 YFSETQ. In DNA, the CDR3 is TGCGCCAGCAGCTTGGCGGTAGCGGGGGCCCCCGGGGAGCTGTTTTTT. Protein: CASSLAVAGAPGELFF.

V is TRBV18 and J is TRBJ2-2; TRBD2 matches at 15 bases. The length of the CDR3 is 20 residues. Germline V gene sequence: CDR1 KGHSH, CDR2 LQKENI. With 3 bases clipped from V and 1 base from J, the junction kept 9 bases outside the gene matches. The CDR3 loop reads CASSPLGLAGGPVNTGELFF. CDR3 bases: TGTGCCAGCTCACCCCTTGGACTAGCGGGAGGGCCGGTGAACACCGGGGAGCTGTTTTTT.